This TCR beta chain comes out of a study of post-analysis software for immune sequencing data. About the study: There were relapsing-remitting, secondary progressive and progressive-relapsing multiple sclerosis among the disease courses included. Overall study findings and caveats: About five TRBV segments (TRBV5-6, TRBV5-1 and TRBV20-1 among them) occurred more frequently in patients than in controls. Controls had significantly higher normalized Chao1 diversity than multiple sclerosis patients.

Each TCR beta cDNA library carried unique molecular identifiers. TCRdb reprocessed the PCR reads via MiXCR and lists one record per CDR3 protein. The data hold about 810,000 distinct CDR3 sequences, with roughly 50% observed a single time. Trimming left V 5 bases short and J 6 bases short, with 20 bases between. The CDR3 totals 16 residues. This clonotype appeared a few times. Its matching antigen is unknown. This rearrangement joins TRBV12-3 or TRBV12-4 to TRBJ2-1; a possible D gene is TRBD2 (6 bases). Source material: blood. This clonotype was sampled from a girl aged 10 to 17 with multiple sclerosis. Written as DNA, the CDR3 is TGTGCCAGCAGTCCCGGGCGGGGACGCTTGGTCAATGAGCAGTTCTTC. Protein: CASSPGRGRLVNEQFF.